This T cell receptor beta chain was found in a study of blood T cell repertoires in COVID-19. Study details: The samples span acute and convalescent COVID-19 from the United States, Italy and Spain. Nucleic acid was either cDNA or gDNA, and it came from T cells, B-cell-depleted T cells, or PBMCs.

CDR3 length: 16 residues. After removal of 3 bases from V and 3 bases from J, the junction contained 11 bases not matched to a gene. CDR1 SGHTA and CDR2 FQGNSA come from the germline V gene. Original methodology: Using reference gene primer amplification, nucleated cell counts were estimated. Profiled with immunoSEQ multiplex PCR; TCRdb holds only in-frame clones, not every one. V and J calls and clone size are as listed in that table; D and trimming were resolved from the DNA. The table lists 200,000 to 250,000 clones, approximately 82% of them singletons. The rearrangement uses TRBV7-2 and TRBJ2-7; 7 bases map to TRBD1. Sequenced input: peripheral blood. The TCR comes from a woman aged 80 or over with acute or convalescent COVID-19. The CDR3 region is CASSLDAGTAVYEQYF. The DNA of the CDR3 is TGTGCCAGCAGCTTGGACGCCGGGACAGCCGTCTACGAGCAGTACTTC.